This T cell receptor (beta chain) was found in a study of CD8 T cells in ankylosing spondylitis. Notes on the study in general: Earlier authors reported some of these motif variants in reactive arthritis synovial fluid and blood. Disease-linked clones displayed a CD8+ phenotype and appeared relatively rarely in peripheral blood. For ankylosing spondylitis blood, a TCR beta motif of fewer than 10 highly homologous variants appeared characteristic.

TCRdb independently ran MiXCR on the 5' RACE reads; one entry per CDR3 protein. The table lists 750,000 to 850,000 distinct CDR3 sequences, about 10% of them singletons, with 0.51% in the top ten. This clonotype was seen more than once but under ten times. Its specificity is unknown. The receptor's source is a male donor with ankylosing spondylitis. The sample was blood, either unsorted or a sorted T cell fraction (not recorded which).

The CDR3, as DNA: TGCAGTGCTAGAAGGGGCCTGGAGGCCTTAGACAATGAGCAGTTCTTC. This translates into CSARRGLEALDNEQFF. This rearrangement joins TRBV20-1 to TRBJ2-1, with D perhaps assigned TRBD1 or TRBD2 (5 bases each). This CDR3 contains 16 residues. Germline assignment: CDR1 DFQATT and CDR2 SNEGSKA (reference sequence). With 2 bases removed from V and 5 bases from J, the gap between germline ends came to 19 bases.